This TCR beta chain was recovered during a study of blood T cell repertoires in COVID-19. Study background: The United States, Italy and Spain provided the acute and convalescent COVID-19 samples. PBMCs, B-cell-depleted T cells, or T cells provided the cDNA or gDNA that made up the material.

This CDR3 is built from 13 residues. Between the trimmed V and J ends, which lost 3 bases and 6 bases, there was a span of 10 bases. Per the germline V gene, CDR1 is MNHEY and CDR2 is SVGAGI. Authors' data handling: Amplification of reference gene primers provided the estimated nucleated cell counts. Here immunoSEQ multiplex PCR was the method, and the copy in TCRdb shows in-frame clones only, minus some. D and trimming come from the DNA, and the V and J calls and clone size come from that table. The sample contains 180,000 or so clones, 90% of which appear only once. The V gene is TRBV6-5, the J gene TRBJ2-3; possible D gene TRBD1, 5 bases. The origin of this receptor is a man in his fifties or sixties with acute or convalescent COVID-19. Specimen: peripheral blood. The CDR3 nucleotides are TGTGCCAGCAGTTATAGCCAGGGTGATACGCAGTATTTT. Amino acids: CASSYSQGDTQYF.